This T cell receptor (beta chain) comes out of a study of early T cells in non-severe SARS-CoV-2 infection. On the study more broadly: RNA in bulk from unsorted whole blood was sequenced, and chains were unpaired. Study conclusions and caveats: Anti-spike CD8 responses were favored by VDJdb matching, which missed private and CD4 specificities.

This clonotype was seen ten or more times. Antigen: not known. Researchers attached unique molecular identifiers to individual cDNA molecules. TCRdb re-derived calls from the 5' RACE reads in MiXCR, one entry per CDR3 protein. In the table there are about 77,000 distinct CDR3 sequences, around 16% of which are singletons. V lost 4 bases, J lost 4 bases, and 10 bases lay in between. The CDR3 sequence is 13 residues long. CDR1 LGHDT and CDR2 YNNKEL come from the germline V gene (reference sequence). The sequence derives from an adult who was a healthcare worker with PCR-confirmed SARS-CoV-2 infection or an uninfected control (not recorded which). The chain combines TRBV3-1 with TRBJ1-1; no clear D gene. The sequenced material came from whole blood. The CDR3 sequence is CASSPREGTEAFF. CDR3 DNA: TGTGCCAGCAGCCCGCGCGAAGGCACTGAAGCTTTCTTT.